The rows below give T cell receptor beta chains drawn from one sample of a study of T cell responses to AZD1222 COVID-19 vaccine. Sequencing was performed with immunoSEQ multiplex PCR; in TCRdb, only in-frame clones are kept and a portion is missing. The table has some 150,000 clones, approximately 91% seen once. Source: peripheral blood, taken 28 days after the second dose of the MenACWY control vaccine. Receptor source: an adult who received the MenACWY meningococcal vaccine as a control. CDR3s include the opening cysteine and the closing phenylalanine or tryptophan. A D gene is named only where the DNA matches it firmly. Not all rows give a size; the values are once, few, many and, for expanded clones, a class.

. | TRBJ1-6 | . | TRBV11-2 | TGTGCCAGCAGCTTAGAGGTCTCCTATAATTCACCCCTCCACTTT | CASSLEVSYNSPLHF
. | TRBJ1-2 | . | TRBV7-2 | TGTGCCAGCAGCTTATCGTTCGGGGATTATGGCTACACCTTC | CASSLSFGDYGYTF
once | TRBJ2-7 | TRBD1 | TRBV4-2 | TGTGCCAGCAGAGGGGGCACCGACTACGAGCAGTACTTC | CASRGGTDYEQYF
. | TRBJ1-1 | . | TRBV25-1 | TGTGCCAGCAGGGGCACGGGGGGGACTGAAGCTTTCTTT | CASRGTGGTEAFF
. | TRBJ2-7 | . | TRBV7-2 | TGTGCCAGCAGCTTAGAGCGGTCCTCCTACGAGCAGTACTTC | CASSLERSSYEQYF
once | TRBJ1-1 | . | TRBV11-1 | TGTGCCAGCAGCTTAATGGCCTTGAACACTGAAGCTTTCTTT | CASSLMALNTEAFF
. | TRBJ1-6 | . | TRBV27 | TGTGCCAGCAGCTTTACAGGATCCTTTAATTCACCCCTCCACTTT | CASSFTGSFNSPLHF
. | TRBJ1-1 | . | TRBV18 | TGTGCCAGCTCACCAAGCAGGGAGGAGGACGAAGCTTTCTTT | CASSPSREEDEAFF
. | TRBJ2-1 | TRBD2 | TRBV9 | TGTGCCAGCAGCCGGGAGGGGGGTTCCTACAATGAGCAGTTCTTC | CASSREGGSYNEQFF
. | TRBJ2-5 | . | TRBV20-1 | TGCAGTGCTAGTAAGGCAGAAGAGACCCAGTACTTC | CSASKAEETQYF
. | TRBJ1-6 | . | TRBV7-8 | TGTGCCAGCAGCCCCCGGACCGGAATGGATTCACCCCTCCACTTT | CASSPRTGMDSPLHF
. | TRBJ1-5 | . | TRBV10-3 | TGTGCCATCTGGAATCAGCCCCAGCATTTT | CAIWNQPQHF
. | TRBJ1-2 | . | TRBV6-1 | TGTGCCAGCAGTGAAACCGGACAGTACCCTAACTATGGCTACACCTTC | CASSETGQYPNYGYTF
. | TRBJ1-2 | . | TRBV4-1 | TGCGCCAGCAGCCAAGCTGACGGGGGAGGGTTCCATGGCTACACCTTC | CASSQADGGGFHGYTF
. | TRBJ1-5 | TRBD1 | TRBV5-5 | TGTGCCAGCAGCAGCGGACAGGGGCAATCAGCCCAGCATTTT | CASSSGQGQSAQHF
. | TRBJ2-3 | . | TRBV5-1 | TGCGCCAGCAGCTTTGGTGGTAGCGTTAGCACAGATACGCAGTATTTT | CASSFGGSVSTDTQYF
. | TRBJ2-5 | TRBD2 | TRBV5-1 | TGCGCCAGCAGCTTGCCCGGGGGGAGTGCGGAGACCCAGTACTTC | CASSLPGGSAETQYF
. | TRBJ2-3 | . | TRBV18 | TGTGCCAGCTCACCCACGGGGTATGGGGATACGCAGTATTTT | CASSPTGYGDTQYF
. | TRBJ1-2 | TRBD1 | TRBV3-1/TRBV3-2 | TGTGCCAGCAGGCCCGGACAGGGGACTAACTATGGCTACACCTTC | CASRPGQGTNYGYTF
once | TRBJ2-3 | . | TRBV7-6 | TGTGCCAGCAGCTTAGGAGTGTGGGGGGCAGGGGAAGCAGATACGCAGTATTTT | CASSLGVWGAGEADTQYF
. | TRBJ2-5 | . | TRBV18 | TGTGCCAGCTCACGGTACCAAGAGACCCAGTACTTC | CASSRYQETQYF
. | TRBJ1-4 | TRBD1 | TRBV5-8 | TGTGCCAGCAGCTTGGGGACAGGGGGCACGAAGAATGAAAAACTGTTTTTT | CASSLGTGGTKNEKLFF
. | TRBJ2-5 | . | TRBV2 | TGTGCCAGCAGGGAAACAGGAGGTCAAGAGACCCAGTACTTC | CASRETGGQETQYF
. | TRBJ1-4 | . | TRBV21-1 | TGTGCCAGCAGCAAAGTCGGCAGGGGGAAAGAAAAACTGTTTTTT | CASSKVGRGKEKLFF
. | TRBJ1-2 | . | TRBV9 | TGTGCCAGCAGCCTTAGGGGGGGCTATGGCTACACCTTC | CASSLRGGYGYTF
. | TRBJ2-5 | TRBD1 | TRBV11-3 | TGTGCCAGCAGCCTCGGGACAGGGCGGGAGACCCAGTACTTC | CASSLGTGRETQYF
. | TRBJ2-5 | . | TRBV4-2 | TGTGCCAGCAGCCAAGGAACAGAGCAAGAGACCCAGTACTTC | CASSQGTEQETQYF
. | TRBJ1-2 | TRBD1 | TRBV4-3 | TGCGCCAGCAGCCAAGGTCCACAGGGGTTGGATGGCTACACCTTC | CASSQGPQGLDGYTF
. | TRBJ1-3 | . | TRBV7-2 | TGTGCCAGCAGCCTTGCCGGGCCCCGCTCTGGAAACACCATATATTTT | CASSLAGPRSGNTIYF
. | TRBJ2-7 | . | TRBV28 | TGTGCCAGCCGGGACCCAGGGTACGAGCAGTACTTC | CASRDPGYEQYF
. | TRBJ2-5 | TRBD1 | TRBV5-8 | TGTGCCAGCGGGGAGGGGACAGGGGCGCGGGAGACCCAGTACTTC | CASGEGTGARETQYF
. | TRBJ1-4 | TRBD1 | TRBV7-9 | TGTGCCAGCAGCGGCCCACAGGGGAATTTCGAAAAACTGTTTTTT | CASSGPQGNFEKLFF
. | TRBJ1-4 | . | TRBV25-1 | TGTGCCAGCAGTGAATTGGCCAGTTCTTATGAAAAACTGTTTTTT | CASSELASSYEKLFF
. | TRBJ2-7 | . | TRBV7-2 | TGTGCCAGCAGCTATCGAAGGGCTGGCGGGGAGCAGTACTTC | CASSYRRAGGEQYF
. | TRBJ2-4 | . | TRBV5-1 | TGCGCCAGCAGCTTGGGGATGGGCCAAAACATTCAGTACTTC | CASSLGMGQNIQYF
. | TRBJ1-4 | . | TRBV14 | TGTGCCAGCAGCCCTAAACAGGGTGGTGGAGAAAAACTGTTTTTT | CASSPKQGGGEKLFF
. | TRBJ2-5 | . | TRBV28 | TGTGCCAGCAGCGGACCCCCAGGGATAGAGACCCAGTACTTC | CASSGPPGIETQYF
. | TRBJ2-5 | . | TRBV29-1 | TGCAGCGTTGGACCGCCAACTCAAGAGACCCAGTACTTC | CSVGPPTQETQYF
. | TRBJ1-1 | . | TRBV5-1 | TGCGCCAGCAGCTTGGAAGGGAGCACTGAAGCTTTCTTT | CASSLEGSTEAFF
. | TRBJ2-5 | TRBD2 | TRBV2 | TGTGCCAGCAGTGACAATAGCGGGAGAAGGAGGGAGACCCAGTACTTC | CASSDNSGRRRETQYF
. | TRBJ2-3 | TRBD1 | TRBV10-3 | TGTGCCATCAGTGGGGACAGCGTTGACTCAGATACGCAGTATTTT | CAISGDSVDSDTQYF
. | TRBJ1-4 | . | TRBV11-3 | TGTGCCAGCAGCCCCAGAGGACAGATTGAAAAACTGTTTTTT | CASSPRGQIEKLFF
. | TRBJ2-3 | . | TRBV7-2 | TGTGCCAGCAGCCCGGGACCAGGGCGCACAGATACGCAGTATTTT | CASSPGPGRTDTQYF
. | TRBJ2-7 | TRBD1 | TRBV29-1 | TGCAGCGTTGCCAGGGGGCGATACTACGAGCAGTACTTC | CSVARGRYYEQYF
. | TRBJ1-6 | . | TRBV4-3 | TGCGCCAGCAGCCAAGAAGGGGGTTTGTATAATTCACCCCTCCACTTT | CASSQEGGLYNSPLHF
. | TRBJ2-5 | TRBD2 | TRBV5-1 | TGCGCCAGCAGCTGGAAGACTAGCGGGGGACAAGAGACCCAGTACTTC | CASSWKTSGGQETQYF